This TCR beta chain was captured in a study of T cells in Graves' hyperthyroidism and ophthalmopathy. General study points: Most expanded thyroid clonotypes above 0.001 also appeared in blood. A median about 6.5 months before onset, the model predicted ophthalmopathy.

Patients showing uncontrolled infection, other autoimmune disease, pregnancy or lactation were ineligible. On the basis of clinical symptoms, serum thyroxine and TRAb, thyroid ultrasound and orbital computed tomography, diagnoses were made. In regard to this clonotype: Antigen: not known.

The TCR beta CDR3 regions underwent amplification using RNA transcripts as the source. The HTBI primer set was used in a first-round RT-PCR of the TCR CDR3. Via MiXCR, TCRdb re-called the multiplex PCR reads, giving one row per CDR3 protein. The data hold about 300,000 distinct CDR3 sequences, with roughly 15% observed a single time. The sequence was obtained from a man aged 25 to 40 with Graves' hyperthyroidism. Sequencing was carried out using blood.

The CDR3 DNA reads as TGTGCCAGCAGCCACCCGACGGAGGGAAACATTCAGTACTTC. It codes for CASSHPTEGNIQYF. V is TRBV7-8 and J is TRBJ2-4, with a weak D call TRBD2 (6 bases). Trimming pared 5 bases from V and 6 bases from J, leaving 14 bases between. Germline values: CDR1 SGHVS, CDR2 FQNEAQ. The CDR3 length is 14 residues.